This TCR beta chain comes out of a study of blood T cell repertoires in COVID-19. Study as a whole: Italy, Spain and the United States were the sources of the convalescent and acute COVID-19 samples.

In the original analysis: Counts of nucleated cells, estimated from reference gene primer amplification, were obtained. The assay was immunoSEQ multiplex PCR, and TCRdb's table has in-frame clones only and misses some. For V, J and clone size, that table is used; D and trimming come from the DNA. The sample lists around 170,000 clones; roughly 84% were seen once. In terms of age and location, participants ranged from roughly 18 to 90 years and lived in about 25 US areas. Symptom resolution, clearance, or two negative PCRs marked the recovered donors of Cohort 3. Input material: PBMCs or T cells enriched from blood (not recorded which). The sequence derives from a woman aged 45-60 years who had recovered from COVID-19.

CDR3 nucleotides: TGTGCCAGCAGCTTAAACCACGACAGGCTCTCTGGGGCCAACGTCCTGACTTTC. It is translated as CASSLNHDRLSGANVLTF. This rearrangement joins TRBV7-3 to TRBJ2-6; perhaps TRBD1 as D (6 bases). V shed 1 base and J shed 0 bases, with 13 bases lying between them. CDR1 and CDR2 (germline): SGHTA, FQGTGA. CDR3 length: 18 amino acids.